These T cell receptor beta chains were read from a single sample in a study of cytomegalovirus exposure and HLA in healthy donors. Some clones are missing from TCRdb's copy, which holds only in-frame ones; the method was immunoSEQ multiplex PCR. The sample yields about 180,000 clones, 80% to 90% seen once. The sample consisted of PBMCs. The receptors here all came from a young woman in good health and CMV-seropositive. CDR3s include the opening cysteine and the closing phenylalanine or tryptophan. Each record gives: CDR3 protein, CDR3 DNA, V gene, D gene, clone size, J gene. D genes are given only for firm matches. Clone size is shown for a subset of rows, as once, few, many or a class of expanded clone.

CDR3 protein: CASSLGGLTTNYGYTF
CDR3 DNA: TGTGCCAGCAGCTTGGGGGGACTTACAACTAACTATGGCTACACCTTC
V gene: TRBV5-5
D gene: NA
clone size: NA
J gene: TRBJ1-2

CDR3 protein: CASSFLLLASQETQYF
CDR3 DNA: TGTGCCAGCAGCTTCCTATTACTAGCGTCACAAGAGACCCAGTACTTC
V gene: TRBV11-2
D gene: TRBD2
clone size: NA
J gene: TRBJ2-5

CDR3 protein: CASSEESQSNQPQHF
CDR3 DNA: TGTGCCAGCAGTGAAGAAAGTCAGAGCAATCAGCCCCAGCATTTT
V gene: TRBV6-1
D gene: NA
clone size: NA
J gene: TRBJ1-5

CDR3 protein: CASRRTEDEKLFF
CDR3 DNA: TGTGCCAGCAGAAGGACGGAGGATGAAAAACTGTTTTTT
V gene: TRBV9
D gene: NA
clone size: NA
J gene: TRBJ1-4

CDR3 protein: CASSHPLGREEDQPQHF
CDR3 DNA: TGCGCCAGCAGCCACCCCCTAGGCAGGGAGGAGGATCAGCCCCAGCATTTT
V gene: TRBV4-1
D gene: NA
clone size: NA
J gene: TRBJ1-5

CDR3 protein: CASSVLSVNTGELFF
CDR3 DNA: TGTGCCAGCAGCGTATTATCGGTGAACACCGGGGAGCTGTTTTTT
V gene: TRBV7-2
D gene: NA
clone size: NA
J gene: TRBJ2-2

CDR3 protein: CASGAGYYQPQHF
CDR3 DNA: TGTGCCAGCGGGGCAGGGTATTATCAGCCCCAGCATTTT
V gene: TRBV27
D gene: NA
clone size: few
J gene: TRBJ1-5

CDR3 protein: CASSFEWSGGLRGEQFF
CDR3 DNA: TGTGCCAGCAGCTTCGAATGGAGCGGGGGTCTTAGGGGTGAGCAGTTCTTC
V gene: TRBV5-6
D gene: TRBD2
clone size: NA
J gene: TRBJ2-1

CDR3 protein: CASSQQSLTAPPSSYGYTF
CDR3 DNA: TGTGCCAGCAGCCAACAGTCGTTGACAGCCCCACCATCTTCCTATGGCTACACCTTC
V gene: TRBV4-2
D gene: NA
clone size: few
J gene: TRBJ1-2

CDR3 protein: CAISEYAPGQGNNEQYF
CDR3 DNA: TGTGCCATCAGTGAGTACGCCCCCGGACAGGGGAACAACGAGCAGTACTTC
V gene: TRBV10-3
D gene: TRBD1
clone size: NA
J gene: TRBJ2-7

CDR3 protein: CASRFGQGAGKLFF
CDR3 DNA: TGTGCCAGCAGATTTGGACAGGGGGCGGGAAAACTGTTTTTT
V gene: TRBV6-5
D gene: TRBD1
clone size: NA
J gene: TRBJ1-4

CDR3 protein: CASSSGDTEAFF
CDR3 DNA: TGTGCCAGCAGCTCGGGGGACACTGAAGCTTTCTTT
V gene: TRBV11-2
D gene: NA
clone size: NA
J gene: TRBJ1-1

CDR3 protein: CASSEYIGGKNIQYF
CDR3 DNA: TGTGCCAGCAGTGAATATATAGGCGGAAAAAACATTCAGTACTTC
V gene: TRBV2
D gene: NA
clone size: NA
J gene: TRBJ2-4

CDR3 protein: CASSVEGDAYNEQFF
CDR3 DNA: TGTGCCAGCAGCGTAGAGGGGGACGCCTACAATGAGCAGTTCTTC
V gene: TRBV9
D gene: NA
clone size: NA
J gene: TRBJ2-1

CDR3 protein: CAIRRGTQETQYF
CDR3 DNA: TGTGCCATCAGGCGGGGGACGCAAGAGACCCAGTACTTC
V gene: TRBV10-3
D gene: TRBD2
clone size: NA
J gene: TRBJ2-5

CDR3 protein: CSVDPQYNEQFF
CDR3 DNA: TGCAGCGTTGATCCCCAGTACAATGAGCAGTTCTTC
V gene: TRBV29-1
D gene: NA
clone size: NA
J gene: TRBJ2-1

CDR3 protein: CASRAGEPQHF
CDR3 DNA: TGTGCCAGCAGGGCGGGGGAGCCCCAGCATTTT
V gene: TRBV6-1
D gene: NA
clone size: NA
J gene: TRBJ1-5

CDR3 protein: CASSPRLSLGSYEQYF
CDR3 DNA: TGCGCCAGCAGCCCCCGGCTCTCCCTGGGGAGCTACGAGCAGTACTTC
V gene: TRBV5-1
D gene: NA
clone size: NA
J gene: TRBJ2-7

CDR3 protein: CASSQDYRVGEKLFF
CDR3 DNA: TGCGCCAGCAGCCAAGATTACAGGGTTGGTGAAAAACTGTTTTTT
V gene: TRBV4-1
D gene: NA
clone size: NA
J gene: TRBJ1-4

CDR3 protein: CASSRGGPETQYF
CDR3 DNA: TGCGCCAGCAGCCGCGGGGGGCCAGAGACCCAGTACTTC
V gene: TRBV5-1
D gene: TRBD2
clone size: NA
J gene: TRBJ2-5

CDR3 protein: CASSLFAETRQPQHF
CDR3 DNA: TGTGCCAGCAGCTTGTTTGCAGAAACCAGACAGCCCCAGCATTTT
V gene: TRBV5-5
D gene: NA
clone size: NA
J gene: TRBJ1-5

CDR3 protein: CASSLDHLRAENSPLHF
CDR3 DNA: TGTGCCAGCAGCTTAGATCACCTGCGGGCAGAGAATTCACCCCTCCACTTT
V gene: TRBV7-8
D gene: NA
clone size: NA
J gene: TRBJ1-6

CDR3 protein: CASSSINSYNEQFF
CDR3 DNA: TGTGCCAGCAGTTCTATCAACTCCTACAATGAGCAGTTCTTC
V gene: TRBV28
D gene: NA
clone size: NA
J gene: TRBJ2-1

CDR3 protein: CAISEGATNEKLFF
CDR3 DNA: TGTGCCATCAGCGAGGGGGCTACTAATGAAAAACTGTTTTTT
V gene: TRBV10-3
D gene: TRBD1
clone size: NA
J gene: TRBJ1-4

CDR3 protein: CASSQIADTQYF
CDR3 DNA: TGTGCCAGCAGCCAAATCGCAGATACGCAGTATTTT
V gene: TRBV4-2
D gene: NA
clone size: NA
J gene: TRBJ2-3

CDR3 protein: CASSFTGGNYGYTF
CDR3 DNA: TGTGCCAGTAGTTTCACTGGGGGGAACTATGGCTACACCTTC
V gene: TRBV19
D gene: NA
clone size: NA
J gene: TRBJ1-2

CDR3 protein: CASSLQTGSNEKLFF
CDR3 DNA: TGTGCCAGCAGTTTACAGACAGGGAGTAATGAAAAACTGTTTTTT
V gene: TRBV28
D gene: TRBD1
clone size: few
J gene: TRBJ1-4

CDR3 protein: CASSQGSVAGGLKTSSYEQYF
CDR3 DNA: TGCGCCAGCAGCCAAGGATCAGTAGCGGGGGGTTTAAAAACGAGCTCCTACGAGCAGTACTTC
V gene: TRBV4-1
D gene: TRBD2
clone size: NA
J gene: TRBJ2-7

CDR3 protein: CASSEGQDTGELFF
CDR3 DNA: TGTGCCAGCAGTGAGGGACAGGACACCGGGGAGCTGTTTTTT
V gene: TRBV2
D gene: TRBD1
clone size: NA
J gene: TRBJ2-2

CDR3 protein: CASEPTSEGGELFF
CDR3 DNA: TGTGCCAGTGAACCTACTAGCGAGGGCGGGGAGCTGTTTTTT
V gene: TRBV6-1
D gene: TRBD2
clone size: few
J gene: TRBJ2-2

CDR3 protein: CASSIALPLERGAYNEQFF
CDR3 DNA: TGTGCCAGCAGCATCGCTTTGCCTCTAGAGCGGGGAGCTTACAATGAGCAGTTCTTC
V gene: TRBV9
D gene: TRBD2
clone size: NA
J gene: TRBJ2-1

CDR3 protein: CASSWTGDSNQPQHF
CDR3 DNA: TGTGCCAGCAGCTGGACAGGGGACAGCAATCAGCCCCAGCATTTT
V gene: TRBV6-5
D gene: TRBD1
clone size: NA
J gene: TRBJ1-5

CDR3 protein: CASSLPGQVLRPQHF
CDR3 DNA: TGTGCCAGTAGTTTACCGGGACAGGTTCTTCGGCCCCAGCATTTT
V gene: TRBV19
D gene: TRBD1
clone size: NA
J gene: TRBJ1-5

CDR3 protein: CASSQDLSSYNEQFF
CDR3 DNA: TGTGCCAGCAGCCAAGACCTGAGCTCCTACAATGAGCAGTTCTTC
V gene: TRBV4-2
D gene: NA
clone size: NA
J gene: TRBJ2-1

CDR3 protein: CATLRQNYGYTF
CDR3 DNA: TGCGCCACCCTAAGACAGAACTATGGCTACACCTTC
V gene: TRBV10-2
D gene: NA
clone size: NA
J gene: TRBJ1-2

CDR3 protein: CASGIYQTGSTFF
CDR3 DNA: TGTGCCAGCGGCATTTATCAGACAGGGAGCACTTTCTTT
V gene: TRBV13
D gene: TRBD1
clone size: NA
J gene: TRBJ1-1